This TCR beta chain was sequenced during a study of shared T cell receptors in the human thymus. This clone was observed a handful of times. TCRdb keeps only in-frame clones here, not all; method: immunoSEQ multiplex PCR. The table records 600,000 or so clones, about 87% of them present only once. The trim removed 5 bases at V and 0 bases at J, leaving 4 bases unmatched. Germline V lookup: CDR1 SEHNR, CDR2 FQNEAQ (reference sequence). The CDR3 sequence is 14 residues long. These data are also associated with another study on human thymus T cells. Per that paper: Healthy Finnish infants having corrective surgery for congenital heart defects served as donors. Resections were taken during corrective heart surgery, and the thymus tissue came from these. Gene usage for V and J segments appeared biased in thymic and blood repertoires. Related studies noted strongly shared thymic repertoires across unrelated people.

J is TRBJ2-7 and V is TRBV7-9, with TRBD1 matching over 7 bases. The sample consisted of thymocytes. The receptor was derived from a boy under two years old with a congenital heart defect. The chain's CDR3 is CASSPGDSSYEQYF. CDR3 bases: TGTGCCAGCAGCCCCGGGGACAGCTCCTACGAGCAGTACTTC.